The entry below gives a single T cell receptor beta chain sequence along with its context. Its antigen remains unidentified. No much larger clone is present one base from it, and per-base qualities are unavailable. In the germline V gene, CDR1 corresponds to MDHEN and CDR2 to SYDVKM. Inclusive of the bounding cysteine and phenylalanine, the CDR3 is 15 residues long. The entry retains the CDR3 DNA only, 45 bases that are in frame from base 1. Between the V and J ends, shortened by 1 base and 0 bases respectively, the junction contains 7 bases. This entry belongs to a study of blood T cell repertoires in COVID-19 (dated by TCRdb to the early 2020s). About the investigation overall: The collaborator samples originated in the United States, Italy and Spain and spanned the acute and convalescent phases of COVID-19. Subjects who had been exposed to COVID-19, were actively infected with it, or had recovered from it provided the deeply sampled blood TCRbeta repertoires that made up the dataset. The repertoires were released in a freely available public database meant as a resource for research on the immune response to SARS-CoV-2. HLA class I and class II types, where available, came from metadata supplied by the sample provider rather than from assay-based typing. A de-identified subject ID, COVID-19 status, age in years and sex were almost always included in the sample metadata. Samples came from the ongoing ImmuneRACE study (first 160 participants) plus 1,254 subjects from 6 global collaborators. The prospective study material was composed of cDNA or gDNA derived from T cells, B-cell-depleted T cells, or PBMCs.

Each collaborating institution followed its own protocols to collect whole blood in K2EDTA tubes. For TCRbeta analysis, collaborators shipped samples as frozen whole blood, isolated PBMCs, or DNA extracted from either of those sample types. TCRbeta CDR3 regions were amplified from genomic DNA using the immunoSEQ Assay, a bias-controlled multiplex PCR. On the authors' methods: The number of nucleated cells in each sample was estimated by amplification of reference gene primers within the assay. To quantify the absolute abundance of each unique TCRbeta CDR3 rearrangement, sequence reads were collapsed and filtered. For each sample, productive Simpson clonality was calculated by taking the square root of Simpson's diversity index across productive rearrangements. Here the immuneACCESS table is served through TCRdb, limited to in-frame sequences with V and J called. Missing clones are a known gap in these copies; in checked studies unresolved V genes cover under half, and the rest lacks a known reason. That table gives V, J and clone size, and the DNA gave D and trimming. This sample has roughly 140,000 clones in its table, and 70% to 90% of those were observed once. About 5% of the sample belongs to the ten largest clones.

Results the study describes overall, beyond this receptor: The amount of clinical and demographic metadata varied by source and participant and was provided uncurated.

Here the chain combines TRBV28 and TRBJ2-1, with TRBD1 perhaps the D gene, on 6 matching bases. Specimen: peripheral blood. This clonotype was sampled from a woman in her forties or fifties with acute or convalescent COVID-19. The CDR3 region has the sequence CASSLSQGSYNEQFF. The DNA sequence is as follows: TGTGCCAGCAGTTTATCACAGGGCTCCTACAATGAGCAGTTCTTC. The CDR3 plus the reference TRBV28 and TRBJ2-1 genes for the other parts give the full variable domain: DVKVTQSSRYLVKRTGEKVFLECVQDMDHENMFWYRQDPGLGLRLIYFSYDVKMKEKGDIPEGYSVSREKKERFSLILESASTNQTSMYLCASSLSQGSYNEQFFGPGTRLTVL.